Reported below is one TCR beta chain. Its target is unknown. This specimen belongs to a study of cytomegalovirus exposure and HLA in healthy donors. The study's findings and limits: Listed as cytomegalovirus-associated were over 150 TCR beta chains. Data from an earlier analysis indicated that most TCR beta V segments were productive either about 90% or about 30% of the time. Certain sequence variants were highly shared and formed a cluster, and this cluster was likely a sequencing artifact. Analysis was performed later, and it showed HLA-associated TCR beta chains to be more clonally expanded than equally common others.

The CDR3 loop spans 14 amino acids. CDR1 is LNHDA and CDR2 is SQIVND in the germline V gene (reference sequence). V lost 8 bases, J lost 7 bases, and 18 bases lay in between. Amplification used 60 Vbeta primers and 13 Jbeta primers. Clones were read by immunoSEQ multiplex PCR, and TCRdb kept only the in-frame ones, dropping some. This table lists 130,000 to 150,000 clones. The TCR sequence derives from a man between 35 and 55 years old in good health and CMV-seronegative. Input material: PBMCs. The chain is built from TRBV19 and TRBJ1-5, with D hard to call. CDR3 DNA sequence: TGTGCCAGTTTGCAGGCCGGGAGGAGACAGCCCCAGCATTTT. Protein: CASLQAGRRQPQHF.